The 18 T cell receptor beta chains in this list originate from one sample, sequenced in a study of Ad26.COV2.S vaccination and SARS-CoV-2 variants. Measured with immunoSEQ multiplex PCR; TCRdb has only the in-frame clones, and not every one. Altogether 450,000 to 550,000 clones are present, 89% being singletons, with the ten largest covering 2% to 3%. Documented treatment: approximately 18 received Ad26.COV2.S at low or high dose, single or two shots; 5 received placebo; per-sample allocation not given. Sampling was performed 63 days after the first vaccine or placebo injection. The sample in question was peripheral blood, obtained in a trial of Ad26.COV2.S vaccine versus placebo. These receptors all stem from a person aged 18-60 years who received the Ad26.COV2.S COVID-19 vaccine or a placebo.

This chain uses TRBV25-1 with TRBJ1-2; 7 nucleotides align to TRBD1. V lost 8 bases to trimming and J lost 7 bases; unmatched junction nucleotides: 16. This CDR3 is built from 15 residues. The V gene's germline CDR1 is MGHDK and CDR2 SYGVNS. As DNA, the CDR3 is TGTGCCAGCGGGGACAGAAGTTCGGATATCTCTGGCTACACCTTC. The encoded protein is CASGDRSSDISGYTF.

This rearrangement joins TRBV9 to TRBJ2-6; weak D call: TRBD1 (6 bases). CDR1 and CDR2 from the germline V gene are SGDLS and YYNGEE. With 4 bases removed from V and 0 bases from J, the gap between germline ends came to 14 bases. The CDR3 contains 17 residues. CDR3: CASSLYRTASGANVLTF. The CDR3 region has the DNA TGTGCCAGCAGCCTCTACCGGACAGCCTCTGGGGCCAACGTCCTGACTTTC.

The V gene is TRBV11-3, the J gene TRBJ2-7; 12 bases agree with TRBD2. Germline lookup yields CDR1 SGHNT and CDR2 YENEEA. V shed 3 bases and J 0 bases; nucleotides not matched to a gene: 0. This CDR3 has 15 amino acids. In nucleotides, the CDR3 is TGTGCCAGCAGCTTGACTAGCGGGGGCTCCTACGAGCAGTACGTC. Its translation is CASSLTSGGSYEQYV.

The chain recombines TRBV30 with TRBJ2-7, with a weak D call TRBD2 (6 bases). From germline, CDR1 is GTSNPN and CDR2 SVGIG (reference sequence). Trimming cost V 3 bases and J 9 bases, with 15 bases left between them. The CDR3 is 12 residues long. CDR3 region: CAWSGGGGMQYF. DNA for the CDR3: TGTGCCTGGAGCGGTGGGGGAGGAATGCAGTACTTC.

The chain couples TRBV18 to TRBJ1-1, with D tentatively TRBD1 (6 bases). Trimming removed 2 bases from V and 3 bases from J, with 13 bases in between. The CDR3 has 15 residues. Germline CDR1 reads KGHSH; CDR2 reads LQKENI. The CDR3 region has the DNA TGTGCCAGCTCACCAAACCTCAGGGGTGACACTGAAGCTTTCTTT. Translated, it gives CASSPNLRGDTEAFF. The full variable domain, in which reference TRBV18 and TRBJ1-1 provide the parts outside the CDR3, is NAGVMQNPRHLVRRRGQEARLRCSPMKGHSHVYWYRQLPEEGLKFMVYLQKENIIDESGMPKERFSAEFPKEGPSILRIQQVVRGDSAAYFCASSPNLRGDTEAFFGQGTRLTVV.

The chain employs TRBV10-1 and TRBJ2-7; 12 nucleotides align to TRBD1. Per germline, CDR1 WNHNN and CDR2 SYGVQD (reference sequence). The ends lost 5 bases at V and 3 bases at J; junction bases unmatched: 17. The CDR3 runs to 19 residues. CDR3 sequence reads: CASSYSSGTGGFWLYEQYV. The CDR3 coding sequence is TGCGCCAGCAGTTACTCTTCCGGGACAGGGGGCTTCTGGCTCTACGAGCAGTACGTC.

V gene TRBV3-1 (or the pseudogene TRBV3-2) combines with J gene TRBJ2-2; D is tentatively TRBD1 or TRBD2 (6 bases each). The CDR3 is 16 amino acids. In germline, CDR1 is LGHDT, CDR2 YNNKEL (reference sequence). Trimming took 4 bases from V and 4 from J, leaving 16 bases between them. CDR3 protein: CASSLSGARGTGELFF. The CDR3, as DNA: TGTGCCAGCAGCCTCTCGGGGGCGCGGGGCACCGGGGAGCTGTTTTTT.

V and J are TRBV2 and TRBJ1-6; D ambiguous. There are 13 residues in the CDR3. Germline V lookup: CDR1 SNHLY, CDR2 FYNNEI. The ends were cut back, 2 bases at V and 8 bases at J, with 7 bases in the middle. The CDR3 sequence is CASSEQVDSPLHF. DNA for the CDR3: TGTGCCAGCAGTGAACAGGTGGATTCACCCCTCCACTTT.

CDR3 sequence reads: CASSLGAVPDTGELFF. The DNA for the CDR3 is TGTGCCAGCAGCTTAGGGGCGGTCCCCGACACCGGGGAGCTGTTTTTT. The chain uses TRBV7-8 and TRBJ2-2; D gene unclear. V was clipped by 1 base and J by 3 bases, with 12 bases between them. The CDR3 contains 16 residues. The germline V gene has CDR1 SGHVS and CDR2 FQNEAQ.

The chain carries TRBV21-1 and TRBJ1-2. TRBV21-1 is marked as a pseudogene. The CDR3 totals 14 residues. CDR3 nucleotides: TGTGCCAGCACCCCCCGGCGGCACTTGGCTGGCTACACCTTC. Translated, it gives CASTPRRHLAGYTF.

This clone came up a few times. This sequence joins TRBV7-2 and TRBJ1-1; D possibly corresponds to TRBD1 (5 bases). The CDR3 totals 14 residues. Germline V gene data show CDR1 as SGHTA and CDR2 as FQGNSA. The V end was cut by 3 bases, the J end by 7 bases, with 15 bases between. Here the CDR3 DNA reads TGTGCCAGCAGCTTCGGGGCTCAGAGAATTGAAGCTTTCTTT. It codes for CASSFGAQRIEAFF.

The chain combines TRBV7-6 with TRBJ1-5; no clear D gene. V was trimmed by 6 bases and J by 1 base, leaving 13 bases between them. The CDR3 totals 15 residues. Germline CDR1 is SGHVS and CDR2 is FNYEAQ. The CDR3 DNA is TGTGCCAGCAGTCTTAGTATATCCAGCAATCAGCCCCAGCATTTT. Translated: CASSLSISSNQPQHF. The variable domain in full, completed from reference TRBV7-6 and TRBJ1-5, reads GAGVSQSPRYKVTKRGQDVALRCDPISGHVSLYWYRQALGQGPEFLTYFNYEAQQDKSGLPNDRFSAERPEGSISTLTIQRTEQRDSAMYRCASSLSISSNQPQHFGDGTRLSIL.

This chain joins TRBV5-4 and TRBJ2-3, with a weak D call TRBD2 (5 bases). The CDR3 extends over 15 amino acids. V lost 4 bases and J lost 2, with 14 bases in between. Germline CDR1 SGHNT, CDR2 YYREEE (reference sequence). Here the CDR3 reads CASSQIASYTDTQYF. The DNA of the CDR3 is TGTGCCAGCAGCCAAATAGCGAGCTACACAGATACGCAGTATTTT.

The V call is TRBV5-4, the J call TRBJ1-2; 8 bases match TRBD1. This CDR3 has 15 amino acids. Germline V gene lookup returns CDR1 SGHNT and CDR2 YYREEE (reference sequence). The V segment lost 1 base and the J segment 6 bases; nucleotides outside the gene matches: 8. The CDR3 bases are TGTGCCAGCAGCTTGAGGGCAGGGGGCTTGGATGGCTACACCTTC. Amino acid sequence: CASSLRAGGLDGYTF.

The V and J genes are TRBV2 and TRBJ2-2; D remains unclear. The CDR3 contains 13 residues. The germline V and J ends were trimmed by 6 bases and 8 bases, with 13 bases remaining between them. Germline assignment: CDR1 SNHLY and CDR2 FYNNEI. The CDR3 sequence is CASSPSRTGELFF. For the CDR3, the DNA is TGTGCCAGCAGCCCCAGCAGGACGGGGGAGCTGTTTTTT.

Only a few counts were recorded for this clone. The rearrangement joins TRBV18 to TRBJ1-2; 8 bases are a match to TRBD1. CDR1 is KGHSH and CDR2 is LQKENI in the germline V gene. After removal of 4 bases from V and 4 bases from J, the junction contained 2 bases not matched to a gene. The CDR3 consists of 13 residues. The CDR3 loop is CASSLTGGYGYTF. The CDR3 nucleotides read TGTGCCAGCTCACTCACAGGGGGCTATGGCTACACCTTC.

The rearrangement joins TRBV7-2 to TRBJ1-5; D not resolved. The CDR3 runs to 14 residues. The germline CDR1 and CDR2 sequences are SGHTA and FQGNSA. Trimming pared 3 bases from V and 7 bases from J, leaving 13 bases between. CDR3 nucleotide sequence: TGTGCCAGCAGCTTGTTGCAGGTAGAACAGCCCCAGCATTTT. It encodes CASSLLQVEQPQHF.

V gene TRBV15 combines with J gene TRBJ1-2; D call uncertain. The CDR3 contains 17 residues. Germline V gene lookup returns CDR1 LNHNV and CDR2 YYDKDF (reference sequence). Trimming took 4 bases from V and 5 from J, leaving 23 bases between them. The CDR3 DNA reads TGTGCCACCAGCAACCGGGCCAACGTTATTTCCCCATATGGCTACACCTTC. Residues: CATSNRANVISPYGYTF.